This note documents a single TCR beta chain sequence. This clonotype was seen more than once but under ten times. Its antigen is currently not known. Qualities for individual bases were not recorded, and no much larger clone is one base off. Ophthalmopathy patients had moderately to severely active disease, with a Clinical Activity Score of 3 or more, a NOSPECS grade of 4 or more, and a disease duration of less than 3 months. Any patient with an uncontrolled infection, another autoimmune disease, pregnancy or lactation was excluded. Clinical symptoms, serum thyroxine and TRAb, thyroid ultrasound, and orbital computed tomography formed the basis for the diagnoses. PBMCs were separated from roughly 10 ml of fresh peripheral blood using Ficoll-Paque density gradient centrifugation. Trizol reagent was used to extract total RNA, and RNA quality was then checked on an Agilent 2100 Bioanalyzer. The data originate from a study of T cells in Graves' hyperthyroidism and ophthalmopathy (dated by TCRdb to the late 2010s). At the level of the whole study: Peripheral blood samples were taken at initial diagnosis, before any treatment was given. To identify distinguishing TCR V-J signatures, a discovery cohort of some 100 patients was used, comprising 43 with Graves' ophthalmopathy and approximately 57 with stable Graves' hyperthyroidism. Whether ophthalmopathy could be predicted prospectively was tested in an independent validation cohort made up of 18 hyperthyroidism patients plus 17 patients who later progressed to ophthalmopathy. The 90 to 100 discovery patients were randomly divided into training and test sets at a 7:3 ratio. In addition, the study compared T-cell repertoires in thyroid tissue and in blood from about six Graves' hyperthyroidism patients. After blood sampling, hyperthyroidism patients were treated with methimazole at a starting dose of 30 mg daily, and ophthalmopathy patients were treated with high-dose intravenous methylprednisolone. The paper describes TCR Vbeta CDR3 sequencing of more than 120 peripheral blood samples, made up of roughly 45 ophthalmopathy patients, approximately 76 hyperthyroidism patients and about 17 progressor patients. The research as a whole found: In validation, the model predicted progression to ophthalmopathy a median of around six months before onset, with approximately 71% sensitivity and 72.22% specificity. Sample size was not statistically predetermined, and blinding of investigators to group allocation was not performed. In cross-validation, a model built on a 13 V-J signature told ophthalmopathy apart from stable hyperthyroidism with approximately 90% sensitivity and roughly 83% specificity, and in testing the same model reached 80%/75%. Most expanded thyroid clonotypes (frequency above 0.001) were also detected in blood, a finding suggesting that blood repertoires may reflect thyroid immune responses.

Looking up the germline V gene yields CDR1 SNHLY and CDR2 FYNNEI. V lost 5 bases and J lost 4 bases; the stretch between them is 12 bases long. The cysteine opens and the phenylalanine closes a CDR3 of 13 amino acids. The read is trimmed to its CDR3 DNA, 39 bases read in frame from base 1. Amplification of TCR beta CDR3 regions was carried out from RNA transcripts. The TCR CDR3 was subjected to a first round of RT-PCR using the HTBI primer set and the Qiagen OneStep RT-PCR kit. Libraries were constructed in a second round of multiplex PCR, after which size selection and purification were performed. Libraries were sequenced paired-end with 100 bp reads on an Illumina HiSeq2000. The published analysis was carried out like this. SOAPnuke was used to process the raw data, throwing out any read that contained adapters or uncalled bases, had a mean Phred below 15, or lacked an exact constant-primer or identifier match. COPE v1.2.5 was used to merge high-quality paired reads, and clonotypes were defined as unique nucleotide sequences. MiTCR v1.1 was used to align clonotypes to the IMGT TRBV, TRBD and TRBJ reference segments. Analysis was restricted to V-J combinations with a frequency above 0.0001, which covered roughly 99% of repertoires. The TCS score was defined as F50 (clonal expansion) divided by E x V (chaos), with BLOSUM62-based TCRdist calculated between CDR3 peptides within each V-J. Welch's t-statistics and random forest reduced several hundred V-J features to roughly 13, which were used in a naive Bayes classifier (R e1071). The public reads were run again by TCRdb, first through fastp at Q25 and then through MiXCR, and only productive beta chains were kept. For every CDR3 protein sequence, its rows merge into one entry that carries the most common genes and DNA. The V and J calls reflect TCRdb's pipeline rather than the authors' work. Within this sample are 400,000 or so distinct CDR3 sequences, with approximately 14% of them counted one time only. Roughly a fifth of the sample lies in the top ten.

Rearrangement joined TRBV2 to TRBJ2-7; TRBD1 is possibly the D segment (6 matching bases). Specimen: blood. This clonotype was obtained from a woman under 40 with Graves' ophthalmopathy. The DNA is as follows: TGTGCCAGCAGTTTCCGGACAGATTACGAGCAGTACTTC. Translation gives CASSFRTDYEQYF.